This T cell receptor (beta chain) comes out of a study of PD-L1 blockade in urothelial cancer (dated by TCRdb to 2016 to 2017). With respect to the entire study: Therapy was started in 2014 for all patients, and atezolizumab 1,200 mg was administered intravenously every 3 weeks. Twenty-five of 29 patients were males with bladder-origin urothelial cancer, and 18 of 29 reported a prior smoking history. Patients had an ECOG performance status of 0 or 1 and had received between 0 and 3 prior chemotherapy regimens. Blood samples were analyzed 3 weeks after the start of treatment (second dose) and 6 weeks after the start of treatment. Blood samples yielded a median of roughly 150,000 T cells and around 80,000 unique TCRs, with median clonality roughly 0.085. Somatic, immune and clinical correlates of response to PD-L1 blockade with atezolizumab in urothelial cancer were the focus of an exploratory multi-omic analysis. TCR sequencing covered pretreatment tumor samples and matched, serially collected peripheral blood taken before and after atezolizumab treatment. Durable clinical benefit meant progression-free survival longer than 6 months, and TCR features were also tested against progression-free and overall survival. In the same patients, pretreatment tumors underwent whole exome sequencing and RNA sequencing in addition to TCR sequencing. Durable clinical benefit was achieved by nine patients but not by the remaining 20. Pretreatment blood TCR-seq was available for twenty-nine patients, at least one posttreatment blood collection was obtained for approximately 25 patients, and tumor TCR-seq was available for approximately 25 patients.

Paper-wide results and their limitations: A pretreatment peripheral blood TCR clonality below the median was linked to improved progression-free and overall survival. Small sample size (n of about 29) and many exploratory analyses mean the results are intended to be hypothesis-generating. Among patients with durable benefit, tumor-associated TCR clones showed greater expansion in peripheral blood 3 weeks after treatment started (n ≈ 20, p = 0.022).

The count of this clone is one. The antigen it binds to is not known. No clone much larger than this one lies a single base away; base qualities are absent. Synthetic TCR analog templates were spiked into each PCR to estimate absolute template abundance from read counts. The immunoSEQ assay used bias-controlled V and J gene primers to amplify TCRbeta CDR3 regions from genomic DNA. Rearranged TCRbeta segments were sequenced at approximately 20X coverage. The study's processing was this. Clustering was used to correct sequencing errors, and CDR3s were annotated against IMGT so that V, D and J genes could be assigned. Out-of-frame and stop-codon sequences were excluded, and only productive TCRbeta rearrangements were used in downstream analyses. To compute clonality, Shannon entropy was normalized by the log of the number of unique productive sequences and then subtracted from one. Clones differing between time points or between blood and tumor were identified by Fisher's exact test with Benjamini-Hochberg correction at adjusted p below 0.01. Held by TCRdb, this immuneACCESS table contains in-frame sequences only and omits some clones. Under half of the omission traces to an unresolved V gene where checked; the cause of the rest is unknown. For V, J and clone size, that table is used; D and trimming come from the DNA. The sample table holds approximately 38,000 clones, of which approximately 86% were seen once. Roughly 23% of the sample goes to the ten largest clones.

Reading the label with the study, this specimen's time point is: peripheral blood 6 weeks after treatment start. The cohort included under 35 patients with locally advanced or metastatic urothelial carcinoma who were treated at Memorial Sloan Kettering on a trial protocol. Peripheral blood mononuclear cells were collected pretreatment and during treatment, with between 1 and 8 total time points obtained per patient. The Qiagen DNeasy Blood extraction kit was used to purify genomic DNA from total PBMCs and tumor samples. PBMCs were collected pretreatment and during treatment, and were isolated and stored as previously described. CDR1 and CDR2, per the germline V gene (reference sequence), are MNHEY and SMNVEV. The CDR3 covers 12 residues, taking in both the cysteine and the phenylalanine. Only the CDR3 region is kept as DNA, spanning 36 bases read in frame from base 1. V drops 5 bases and J drops 11 bases, leaving 15 bases in between.

This clonotype was obtained from a man aged 60 to 75 with urothelial cancer. The source was PBMCs, collected around atezolizumab (anti-PD-L1) treatment. The rearranged chain carries TRBV27 and TRBJ1-1; a confident D gene designation cannot be given. CDR3 loop: CASSKAEGYAFF. The DNA sequence follows: TGTGCCAGCAGTAAAGCGGAGGGCTATGCTTTCTTT.